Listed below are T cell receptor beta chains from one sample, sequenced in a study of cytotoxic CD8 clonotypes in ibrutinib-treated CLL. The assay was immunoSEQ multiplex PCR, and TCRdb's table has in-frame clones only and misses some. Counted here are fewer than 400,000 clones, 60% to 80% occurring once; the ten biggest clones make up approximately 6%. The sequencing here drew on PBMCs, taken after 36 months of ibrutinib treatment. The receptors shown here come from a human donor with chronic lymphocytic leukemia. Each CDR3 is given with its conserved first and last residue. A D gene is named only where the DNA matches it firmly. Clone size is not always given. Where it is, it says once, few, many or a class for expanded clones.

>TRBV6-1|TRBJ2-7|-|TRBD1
CASSDRTGPSREQYF
TGTGCCAGCAGTGATAGGACAGGTCCATCGAGGGAGCAGTACTTC
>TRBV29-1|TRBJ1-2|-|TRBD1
CSVEGGPGQGAFGYTF
TGCAGCGTTGAAGGGGGCCCGGGACAGGGGGCATTTGGCTACACCTTC
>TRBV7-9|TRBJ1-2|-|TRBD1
CASSLSRGDGYTF
TGTGCCAGCAGCTTGTCCAGGGGGGATGGCTACACCTTC
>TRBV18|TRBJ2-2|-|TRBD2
CASSPPRLAETGELFF
TGTGCCAGCTCACCACCAAGACTAGCGGAGACCGGGGAGCTGTTTTTT
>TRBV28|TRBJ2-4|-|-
CASSLRDRRSKNIQYF
TGTGCCAGCAGTTTACGGGACCGGCGGTCCAAAAACATTCAGTACTTC
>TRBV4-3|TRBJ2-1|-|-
CASSQDGIYNEQFF
TGCGCCAGCAGCCAAGATGGAATCTACAATGAGCAGTTCTTC
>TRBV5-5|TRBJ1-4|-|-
CASSFEGNDEKLFF
TGTGCCAGCAGCTTTGAGGGAAACGATGAAAAACTGTTTTTT
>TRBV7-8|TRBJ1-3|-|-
CASSYRPAGGFTIYF
TGTGCCAGCAGCTATCGACCGGCCGGCGGCTTCACCATATATTTT
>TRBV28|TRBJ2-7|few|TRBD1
CASSPEGQGGFLREQYF
TGTGCCAGCAGTCCTGAAGGACAGGGGGGGTTCCTGAGGGAGCAGTACTTC
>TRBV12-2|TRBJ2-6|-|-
CASRRKISTQSRANVLTF
TGTGCAAGTCGCCGGAAGATCTCCACACAAAGTCGGGCCAACGTCCTGACTTTC
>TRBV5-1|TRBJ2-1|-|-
CASSPIWLDVNNEQFF
TGCGCCAGCAGCCCCATCTGGCTTGACGTTAACAATGAGCAGTTCTTC
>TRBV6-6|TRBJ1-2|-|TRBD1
CASSYPTGGDYGYTF
TGTGCCAGCAGTTACCCGACAGGGGGCGACTATGGCTACACCTTC
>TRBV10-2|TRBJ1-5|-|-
CASSNHQGNQPQHF
TGCGCCAGCAGCAACCACCAGGGAAATCAGCCCCAGCATTTT
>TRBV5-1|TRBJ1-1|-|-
CASSLVGSSEAFF
TGTGCCAGCAGCTTGGTCGGATCCTCAGAAGCTTTCTTT
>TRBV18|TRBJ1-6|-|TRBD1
CASSPTTPDRGNSPLHF
TGTGCCAGCTCACCAACCACCCCGGACAGGGGAAATTCACCCCTCCACTTT
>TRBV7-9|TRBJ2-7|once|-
CASSLGQLYEQYF
TGTGCCAGCAGCTTGGGTCAGCTCTACGAGCAGTACTTC
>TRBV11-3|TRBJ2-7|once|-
CASSRTGLEQYF
TGTGCCAGCAGCAGGACGGGCCTCGAGCAGTACTTC
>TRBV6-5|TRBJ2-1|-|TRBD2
CASLLTGGVYNEQFF
TGTGCCAGCCTTTTGACGGGGGGAGTCTACAATGAGCAGTTCTTC
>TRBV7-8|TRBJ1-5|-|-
CASSLTGFRSNQPQHF
TGTGCCAGCAGTCTTACAGGGTTTAGGAGCAATCAGCCCCAGCATTTT
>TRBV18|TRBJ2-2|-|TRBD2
CASSPDSGRVTGELFF
TGTGCCAGCTCACCTGACAGCGGGAGGGTCACCGGGGAGCTGTTTTTT
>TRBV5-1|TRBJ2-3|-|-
CASTDRPASTDTQYF
TGCGCCAGCACCGACAGGCCTGCCAGCACAGATACGCAGTATTTT
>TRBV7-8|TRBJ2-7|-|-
CASSLSLRDGTYEQYF
TGTGCCAGCAGCTTATCATTGCGGGACGGAACCTACGAGCAGTACTTC
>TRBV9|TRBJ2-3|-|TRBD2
CASSPLAGGPDTQYF
TGTGCCAGCAGCCCCCTAGCGGGAGGGCCAGATACGCAGTATTTT
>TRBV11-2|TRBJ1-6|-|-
CASSREGTRSSYNSPLHF
TGTGCCAGCAGCCGTGAGGGGACAAGGAGCTCCTATAATTCACCCCTCCACTTT
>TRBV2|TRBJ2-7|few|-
CASRISPANEQYF
TGTGCCAGCAGGATCTCCCCCGCGAACGAGCAGTACTTC
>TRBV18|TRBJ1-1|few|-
CASSPGIPLGAFF
TGTGCCAGCTCTCCCGGGATCCCCCTAGGAGCTTTCTTT
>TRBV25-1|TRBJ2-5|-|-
CASSDPIQETQYF
TGTGCCAGCAGTGACCCGATTCAAGAGACCCAGTACTTC
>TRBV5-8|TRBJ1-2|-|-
CASSLRGLGYGYTF
TGTGCCAGCAGCTTACGGGGTTTGGGCTATGGCTACACCTTC
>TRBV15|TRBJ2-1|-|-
CATGADYYNEQFF
TGTGCCACCGGCGCCGATTACTACAATGAGCAGTTCTTC
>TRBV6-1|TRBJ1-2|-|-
CASSEAHSAGYYGYTF
TGTGCCAGCAGTGAAGCGCACTCAGCGGGGTACTATGGCTACACCTTC
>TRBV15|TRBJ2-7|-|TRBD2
CATSRVRPGLAGAYEQYF
TGTGCCACCAGCAGAGTCCGCCCGGGACTAGCGGGAGCCTACGAGCAGTACTTC
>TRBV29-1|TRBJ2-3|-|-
CSGLGPSTDTQYF
TGCAGCGGACTAGGGCCCAGCACAGATACGCAGTATTTT
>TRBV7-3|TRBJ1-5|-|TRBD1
CASSLGDRGRVLYQPQHF
TGTGCCAGCAGCTTGGGCGACAGGGGGCGCGTCTTATATCAGCCCCAGCATTTT
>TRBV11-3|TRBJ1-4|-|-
CASSLVETATNEKLFF
TGTGCCAGCAGCTTAGTAGAGACAGCGACTAATGAAAAACTGTTTTTT
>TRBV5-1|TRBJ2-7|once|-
CASSLASQAKAYEQYF
TGCGCCAGCAGCTTGGCCAGTCAGGCTAAGGCCTACGAGCAGTACTTC
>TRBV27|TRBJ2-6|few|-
CASSLIPGVGANVLTF
TGTGCCAGCAGTCTCATTCCAGGGGTTGGGGCCAACGTCCTGACTTTC
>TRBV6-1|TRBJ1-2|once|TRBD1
CASSDMGRGPYGYTF
TGTGCCAGCAGTGATATGGGGAGGGGGCCCTATGGCTACACCTTC
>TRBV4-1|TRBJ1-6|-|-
CASSQVGQAAYNSPLHF
TGCGCCAGCAGCCAAGTGGGGCAGGCTGCTTATAATTCACCCCTCCACTTT
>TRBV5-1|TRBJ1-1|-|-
CASSARPPGERTEAFF
TGCGCCAGCAGCGCCCGGCCGCCGGGGGAAAGGACTGAAGCTTTCTTT
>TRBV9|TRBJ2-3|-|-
CASSVGGPDTQYF
TGTGCCAGCAGCGTAGGGGGTCCAGATACGCAGTATTTT
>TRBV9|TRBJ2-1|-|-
CASGSGPYNEQFF
TGTGCCAGCGGCAGCGGACCCTACAATGAGCAGTTCTTC
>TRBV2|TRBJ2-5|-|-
CASSESWNQETQYF
TGTGCCAGCAGTGAAAGCTGGAACCAAGAGACCCAGTACTTC
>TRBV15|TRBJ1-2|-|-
CATSSEIYGYTF
TGTGCCACCAGTAGCGAGATCTATGGCTACACCTTC
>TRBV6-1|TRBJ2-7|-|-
CASVGPYEQYF
TGTGCCAGCGTCGGTCCCTACGAGCAGTACTTC
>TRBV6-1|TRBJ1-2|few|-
CASSTLTDLRGGYTF
TGTGCCAGCAGTACCCTTACGGATTTGCGCGGGGGCTACACCTTC
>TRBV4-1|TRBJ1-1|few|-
CASSQVNTEAFF
TGCGCCAGCAGCCAGGTGAACACTGAAGCTTTCTTT
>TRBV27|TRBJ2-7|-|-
CASSLYSGYEQYF
TGTGCCAGCAGTTTATACTCAGGGTACGAGCAGTACTTC
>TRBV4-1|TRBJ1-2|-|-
CASSRVGYGYTF
TGCGCCAGCAGTCGGGTAGGCTATGGCTACACCTTC
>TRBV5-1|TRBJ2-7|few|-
CASSYWTGSYEQYF
TGCGCCAGCAGCTACTGGACGGGCTCCTACGAGCAGTACTTC
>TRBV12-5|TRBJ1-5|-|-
CASGSPSGTYSNQPQHF
TGTGCTAGTGGTTCACCTTCGGGGACCTATAGCAATCAGCCCCAGCATTTT
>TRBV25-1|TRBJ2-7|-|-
CASSPSTGYVYEQYF
TGTGCCAGCAGTCCGTCAACAGGGTACGTCTACGAGCAGTACTTC
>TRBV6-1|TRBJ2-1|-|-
CASTVELRTNEQFF
TGTGCCAGCACCGTTGAATTAAGGACTAATGAGCAGTTCTTC
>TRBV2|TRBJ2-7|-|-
CASRRKDWPSSYEQYF
TGTGCCAGCAGAAGAAAGGACTGGCCTAGCTCCTACGAGCAGTACTTC
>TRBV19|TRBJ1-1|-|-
CASSLNTEAFF
TGTGCCAGTAGTCTGAACACTGAAGCTTTCTTT
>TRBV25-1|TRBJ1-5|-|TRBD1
CASSEWDRDLVGNQPQHF
TGTGCCAGCAGTGAATGGGACAGGGATCTAGTCGGCAATCAGCCCCAGCATTTT
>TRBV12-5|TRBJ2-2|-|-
CASGTDTGELFF
TGTGCTAGTGGTACGGACACCGGGGAGCTGTTTTTT
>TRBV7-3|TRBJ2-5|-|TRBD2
CASSLRGLAGETQYF
TGTGCCAGCAGCTTAAGGGGACTAGCTGGTGAGACCCAGTACTTC
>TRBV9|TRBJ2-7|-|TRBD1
CASSVATSTPGQPYEQYF
TGTGCCAGCAGCGTAGCTACGTCGACGCCGGGACAGCCTTACGAGCAGTACTTC
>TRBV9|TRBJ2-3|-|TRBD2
CASSLAGDTDTQYF
TGTGCCAGCAGCTTAGCGGGAGACACAGATACGCAGTATTTT